This entry concerns a single TCR beta chain. This entry belongs to a study of blood T cell repertoires in COVID-19. Study background: Italy, Spain and the United States were the sources of the convalescent and acute COVID-19 samples. PBMCs, B-cell-depleted T cells, or T cells provided the cDNA or gDNA that made up the material.

Per the original methods: Nucleated cell counts were estimated from reference gene primer amplification. Profiled with immunoSEQ multiplex PCR; TCRdb holds only in-frame clones, not every one. The DNA gave D and trimming, while V, J and clone size come from that table. The data show 300,000 to 350,000 clones, with around 85% seen just once and about 2% held by the top ten. CDR3 length: 14 amino acids. Deletions cut 6 bases from V and 7 bases from J, with 16 bases between. Looked up from germline, CDR1 is SNHLY and CDR2 is FYNNEI. Participants' own reports of clinical history determined their cohort assignment.

J is TRBJ1-5 and V is TRBV2; maybe TRBD1 (6 bases). The material sequenced was PBMCs or T cells enriched from blood (not recorded which). This receptor was taken from a man between 25 and 39 years old who had recovered from COVID-19. CDR3 DNA: TGTGCCAGCAGCTCCAGTACAGGGCTACAGCCCCAGCATTTT. Translated, it gives CASSSSTGLQPQHF.